This entry lists 5 T cell receptor beta chains sequenced from one sample in a study of blood T cell repertoires in COVID-19. Assay: immunoSEQ multiplex PCR; the TCRdb copy retains only in-frame clones and omits some. The data show around 140,000 clones, roughly 86% seen once. The sample taken for sequencing was peripheral blood. These receptors all stem from a human donor with acute or convalescent COVID-19. The donor label of this sample is uncertain.

CDR3 sequence: CSAGLPETQYF. The CDR3, as DNA: TGCAGTGCCGGACTACCAGAGACCCAGTACTTC. V gene TRBV20-1 combines with J gene TRBJ2-5; a possible D gene is TRBD2 (6 bases). This CDR3 contains 11 residues. Deletions cut 6 bases from V and 4 bases from J, with 9 bases between. Germline lookup yields CDR1 DFQATT and CDR2 SNEGSKA (reference sequence).

The rearrangement uses TRBV7-2 and TRBJ1-2, with 7 bases fitting TRBD1. Germline V gene data show CDR1 as SGHTA and CDR2 as FQGNSA. The CDR3 is 14 amino acids. The V gene end was trimmed by 4 bases and the J gene end by 4 bases; junction bases not matched to a gene: 6. CDR3 amino acids: CASSSQGSSYGYTF. CDR3 DNA: TGTGCCAGCAGCTCACAGGGGTCCAGCTATGGCTACACCTTC.

CDR3 sequence: CASRGGWNQPQHF. CDR3 DNA sequence: TGTGCCAGTAGGGGGGGTTGGAATCAGCCCCAGCATTTT. The chain is built from TRBV19 and TRBJ1-5; D perhaps matches TRBD1 (5 bases). The CDR3 sequence is 13 residues long. Germline-derived CDR1 and CDR2 are LNHDA and SQIVND (reference sequence). Trimming removed 6 bases at V and 4 bases at J, with 10 bases between. The full variable domain, its missing parts supplied by reference TRBV19 and TRBJ1-5, is DGGITQSPKYLFRKEGQNVTLSCEQNLNHDAMYWYRQDPGQGLRLIYYSQIVNDFQKGDIAEGYSVSREKKESFPLTVTSAQKNPTAFYLCASRGGWNQPQHFGDGTRLSIL.

This chain connects TRBV12-3 or TRBV12-4 to TRBJ2-7; perhaps TRBD1 as D (6 bases). The CDR3 runs to 11 residues. V was pared by 5 bases and J by 9 bases, with 11 bases between. The CDR3 nucleotides are TGTGCCAGCAGTCTAACAGGGTCGCAGTACTTC. Protein product: CASSLTGSQYF.

The chain recombines TRBV4-3 with TRBJ2-2, with 7 nucleotides matching TRBD2. Germline CDR1 reads LGHNA; CDR2 reads YSLEER. The CDR3 is 15 amino acids. J was trimmed by 8 bases and V by 4 bases; bases with no gene match: 10. The CDR3 loop is CASSPGTLAVGELFF. The CDR3 DNA reads as TGCGCCAGCAGCCCAGGCACTCTAGCGGTTGGGGAGCTGTTTTTT.